These T cell receptor beta chains were read from a single sample in a study of Graves' ophthalmopathy and Graves' hyperthyroidism. TCRdb ran MiXCR on the multiplex PCR reads and lists one entry per CDR3 protein. The data contain 450,000 to 600,000 distinct CDR3 sequences, about two fifths of them seen just once; the ten biggest clones take up 4% to 5%. The sample was peripheral blood or thyroid tissue (not recorded which). These receptors came from an adult man with Graves' hyperthyroidism. Each CDR3 is given with its conserved first and last residue. The D gene is left open where the match is weak. Not every row has a clone size; where given, it reads once, few, many or a size class.

CDR3: CSVLPGQRRDTQYF; DNA: TGCAGCGTTTTACCGGGACAGAGAAGAGATACGCAGTATTTT; J: TRBJ2-3; D: TRBD1; size: .; V: TRBV29-1
CDR3: CASSRGMGYGYTF; DNA: TGTGCCAGCAGCCGGGGGATGGGGTATGGCTACACCTTC; J: TRBJ1-2; D: .; size: many; V: TRBV7-9
CDR3: CATGESGNQPQHF; DNA: TGTGCCACCGGGGAAAGCGGCAATCAGCCCCAGCATTTT; J: TRBJ1-5; D: .; size: many; V: TRBV15
CDR3: CASSIIWRLEETQYF; DNA: TGTGCCAGCAGCATTATTTGGCGGCTAGAAGAGACCCAGTACTTC; J: TRBJ2-5; D: .; size: many; V: TRBV25-1
CDR3: CASSQTGKSGYTF; DNA: TGTGCCAGCAGCCAGACAGGGAAGAGTGGCTACACCTTC; J: TRBJ1-2; D: TRBD1; size: few; V: TRBV9
CDR3: CASTLNAGSRNSPLHF; DNA: TGTGCCAGCACCCTGAACGCAGGGTCGAGGAACTCACCCCTCCACTTT; J: TRBJ1-6; D: .; size: .; V: TRBV5-1
CDR3: CASSPGTGLTGELFF; DNA: TGTGCCAGCAGCCCAGGGACAGGGCTGACCGGGGAGCTGTTTTTT; J: TRBJ2-2; D: TRBD1; size: .; V: TRBV7-2
CDR3: CASSSRGTGEDSPLHF; DNA: TGCGCCAGCAGCAGTAGAGGTACCGGGGAGGATTCACCCCTCCACTTT; J: TRBJ1-6; D: .; size: .; V: TRBV5-1
CDR3: CASSGQGYQETQYF; DNA: TGTGCCAGCAGTGGACAGGGGTACCAAGAGACCCAGTACTTC; J: TRBJ2-5; D: TRBD1; size: many; V: TRBV25-1
CDR3: CASSLSPRDSIFYEQYF; DNA: TGTGCCAGCAGTTTAAGTCCGAGGGACAGTATTTTCTACGAGCAGTACTTC; J: TRBJ2-7; D: TRBD1; size: few; V: TRBV28
CDR3: CASSELEAAADTQYF; DNA: TGTGCCAGCAGTGAATTGGAAGCGGCGGCAGATACGCAGTATTTT; J: TRBJ2-3; D: .; size: .; V: TRBV2
CDR3: CASSQVWEGVSTEAFF; DNA: TGTGCCAGCAGCCAAGTTTGGGAGGGGGTGAGCACTGAAGCTTTCTTT; J: TRBJ1-1; D: .; size: many; V: TRBV3-1
CDR3: CASSNNGRLNTEAFF; DNA: TGTGCCAGCAGTAACAATGGGCGGTTGAACACTGAAGCTTTCTTT; J: TRBJ1-1; D: .; size: .; V: TRBV9
CDR3: CASSLLGEKLFF; DNA: TGTGCCAGCAGTTTGTTAGGTGAAAAACTGTTTTTT; J: TRBJ1-4; D: .; size: many; V: TRBV28
CDR3: CASGGDSHEQYF; DNA: TGTGCCAGCGGGGGAGATTCTCACGAGCAGTACTTC; J: TRBJ2-7; D: .; size: .; V: TRBV3-1